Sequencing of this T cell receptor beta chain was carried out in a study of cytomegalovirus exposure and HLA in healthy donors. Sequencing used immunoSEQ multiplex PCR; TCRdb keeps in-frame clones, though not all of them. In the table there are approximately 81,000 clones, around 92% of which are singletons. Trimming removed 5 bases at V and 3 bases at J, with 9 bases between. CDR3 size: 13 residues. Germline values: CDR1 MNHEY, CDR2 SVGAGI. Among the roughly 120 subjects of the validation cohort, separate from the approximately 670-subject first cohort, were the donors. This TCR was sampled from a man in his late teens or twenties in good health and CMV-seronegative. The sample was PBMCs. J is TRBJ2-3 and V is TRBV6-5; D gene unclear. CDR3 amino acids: CASSPRLTDTQYF. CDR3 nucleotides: TGTGCCAGCAGTCCCCGACTGACAGATACGCAGTATTTT.